This passage covers 21 T cell receptor beta chains from one sample sequenced in a study of T cell repertoires in aging, cancer and after chemotherapy. TRB rearrangements spanning V, D and J were amplified using mixed TRB-A/B primers. TCRdb re-called the multiplex PCR reads with MiXCR, one entry per CDR3 protein. The table lists approximately 11,000 distinct CDR3 sequences, about 40% of them singletons. TCR beta rearrangements were amplified from peripheral blood genomic DNA. Sequencing was carried out using blood. These receptors all stem from a human donor in good health.

This clonotype was picked up a small number of times. V and J are TRBV7-9 and TRBJ1-2, with 9 bases lining up with TRBD1. There are 15 residues in the CDR3. Germline V gives CDR1 SEHNR, CDR2 FQNEAQ (reference sequence). V lost 1 base, J lost 4 bases, and 4 bases stayed unmatched. In nucleotides, the CDR3 is TGTGCCAGCAGCTTAGTTACGACAGGGGGCTATGGCTACACCTTC. Amino acid sequence: CASSLVTTGGYGYTF. The full variable domain, with the rest looked up from reference TRBV7-9 and TRBJ1-2, is DTGVSQNPRHKITKRGQNVTFRCDPISEHNRLYWYRQTLGQGPEFLTYFQNEAQLEKSRLLSDRFSAERPKGSFSTLEIQRTEQGDSAMYLCASSLVTTGGYGYTFGSGTRLTVV.

J is TRBJ1-1 and V is TRBV30; D may be TRBD1 (5 bases). The CDR3 is made up of 15 amino acids. Trimming left V 2 bases short and J 0 bases short, with 13 bases between. Germline loops: CDR1 GTSNPN, CDR2 SVGIG (reference sequence). The CDR3: CAWSSPQVMNTEAFF. CDR3 DNA: TGTGCCTGGAGTTCCCCACAGGTCATGAACACTGAAGCTTTCTTT.

The rearrangement joins TRBV7-9 to TRBJ1-1; no firm D call. CDR1 SEHNR and CDR2 FQNEAQ come from the germline V gene (reference sequence). The CDR3 is 13 residues long. The V end lost 4 bases, the J end lost 3 bases, and 9 bases lay between the germline ends. CDR3 amino acids: CASSSQVDTEAFF. Here the CDR3 DNA reads TGTGCCAGCAGCTCCCAAGTAGACACTGAAGCTTTCTTT. The complete variable domain, with remaining parts taken from reference TRBV7-9 and TRBJ1-1, reads DTGVSQNPRHKITKRGQNVTFRCDPISEHNRLYWYRQTLGQGPEFLTYFQNEAQLEKSRLLSDRFSAERPKGSFSTLEIQRTEQGDSAMYLCASSSQVDTEAFFGQGTRLTVV.

This clonotype was observed a handful of times. This chain joins TRBV12-3 or TRBV12-4 and TRBJ2-1; D gene ambiguous. This CDR3 spans 12 amino acids. V dropped 6 bases and J dropped 0 bases, with 3 bases sitting between them. The CDR3 region is CASSHSYNEQFF. The CDR3 DNA reads TGTGCCAGCAGCCACTCCTACAATGAGCAGTTCTTC.

This clonotype was observed a few times. V usage is TRBV27 and J usage is TRBJ1-2, with 7 bases identical to TRBD1. Germline values: CDR1 MNHEY, CDR2 SMNVEV (reference sequence). V was clipped by 6 bases and J by 2 bases; unmatched bases: 3. The CDR3 is made up of 13 amino acids. This chain's CDR3 is CASSWDSNYGYTF. CDR3 nucleotides: TGTGCCAGCAGCTGGGACAGCAACTATGGCTACACCTTC.

There are a few counts of this clonotype. The chain couples TRBV19 to TRBJ2-1, with 8 bases fitting TRBD2. Trimming took 5 bases from V and 0 from J; bases not matched to a gene: 3. Germline V lookup: CDR1 LNHDA, CDR2 SQIVND (reference sequence). The CDR3 spans 15 residues. CDR3 nucleotide sequence: TGTGCCAGTAGTCTGCGGGGGGCCTCCTACAATGAGCAGTTCTTC. This codes for CASSLRGASYNEQFF.

V is TRBV20-1 and J is TRBJ1-2, with TRBD1 as a possible D gene (5 bases). The germline CDR1 and CDR2 sequences are DFQATT and SNEGSKA (reference sequence). The CDR3 spans 14 residues. V lost 1 base, J lost 7 bases, and 16 bases lay in between. The CDR3 is CSARADSQYSGYTF. As DNA, the CDR3 is TGCAGTGCTAGAGCAGACAGCCAATATAGTGGCTACACCTTC.

The CDR3 protein is CASIAGTANTGELFF. In nucleotides, the CDR3 is TGTGCCAGCATCGCTGGGACAGCGAACACCGGGGAGCTGTTTTTT. This sequence joins TRBV12-3 or TRBV12-4 and TRBJ2-2; 7 nucleotides align to TRBD1. V lost 7 bases, J lost 0 bases, and 5 bases stayed unmatched. The CDR3 contains 15 residues.

This clonotype was seen only a few times. The chain links TRBV28 to TRBJ1-2, with D tentatively TRBD1 (6 bases). CDR1 MDHEN and CDR2 SYDVKM come from the germline V gene. Trimming removed 5 bases from V and 7 bases from J, with 11 bases in between. The CDR3 loop spans 12 amino acids. DNA of the CDR3: TGTGCCAGCAGTGTACAGGGTTTTGGCTACACCTTC. Translating gives CASSVQGFGYTF.

This chain uses TRBV18 with TRBJ1-2, with D tentatively TRBD1 (6 bases). V was trimmed by 5 bases and J by 2 bases, leaving 12 bases between them. This CDR3 comprises 14 residues. From germline, CDR1 is KGHSH and CDR2 LQKENI. The CDR3 DNA is TGTGCCAGCTCAACAGGCAGGGGAAACTATGGCTACACCTTC. Translating gives CASSTGRGNYGYTF.

This clonotype has only a few counts. The chain couples TRBV20-1 to TRBJ1-1; 8 bases are a match to TRBD1. The CDR3 is 13 residues long. Germline V lookup: CDR1 DFQATT, CDR2 SNEGSKA (reference sequence). The trim removed 6 bases at V and 7 bases at J, leaving 10 bases unmatched. The CDR3 is CSARDRGDGEAFF. CDR3 DNA: TGCAGTGCCCGAGACAGGGGCGACGGTGAAGCTTTCTTT.

The chain employs TRBV7-9 and TRBJ2-2; 10 bases are a match to TRBD1. V was clipped by 9 bases and J by 4 bases; unmatched bases: 5. CDR3 length equals 14 residues. Germline V CDR1 and CDR2: SEHNR, FQNEAQ (reference sequence). CDR3 bases: TGTGCCAGTAGCAGGGACAGGGGCACCGGGGAGCTGTTTTTT. Its protein product is CASSRDRGTGELFF.

This clonotype is deemed medium-sized. This rearrangement joins TRBV29-1 to TRBJ2-7, with D possibly being TRBD1 (6 bases). Trimming cost V 4 bases and J 0 bases, with 10 bases left between them. Germline CDR1 SQVTM, CDR2 ANQGSEA. The CDR3 has 13 residues. CDR3: CSVAQGSSYEQYV. CDR3 nucleotides: TGCAGCGTTGCCCAGGGGAGCTCCTACGAGCAGTACGTC.

The V call is TRBV30, the J call TRBJ1-2; 7 bases map to TRBD1. Trimming cost V 4 bases and J 1 base; bases outside gene matches: 6. The CDR3 extends over 14 amino acids. CDR1 is GTSNPN and CDR2 is SVGIG in the germline V gene (reference sequence). The CDR3 DNA reads TGTGCCTGGAAGAGACAGGGACTTAACTATGGCTACACCTTC. It is translated as CAWKRQGLNYGYTF.

This chain uses TRBV6-5 with TRBJ1-5; D unclear. Deletions cut 5 bases from V and 4 bases from J, with 12 bases between. The V gene's germline CDR1 is MNHEY and CDR2 SVGAGI. This CDR3 has 14 amino acids. The CDR3 coding sequence is TGTGCCAGCAGTCCCCTAGGAGGAAATCAGCCCCAGCATTTT. It codes for CASSPLGGNQPQHF.

Only a few counts were recorded for this clonotype. The rearrangement uses TRBV6-5 and TRBJ1-1; a possible D gene is TRBD1 (6 bases). Germline-derived CDR1 and CDR2 are MNHEY and SVGAGI. With 6 bases removed from V and 0 bases from J, the gap between germline ends came to 14 bases. CDR3 length equals 15 residues. CDR3 nucleotides: TGTGCCAGCAGCCACGGACAGACAATGAACACTGAAGCTTTCTTT. Amino acid sequence: CASSHGQTMNTEAFF.

The chain couples TRBV20-1 to TRBJ1-2; D is uncertain. V lost 3 bases and J lost 4, with 15 bases in between. Germline V gene data show CDR1 as DFQATT and CDR2 as SNEGSKA (reference sequence). CDR3 length: 14 residues. The CDR3 protein is CSASGSRGAYGYTF. CDR3 nucleotide sequence: TGCAGTGCTAGTGGTTCCCGAGGAGCCTATGGCTACACCTTC.

The V call is TRBV19, the J call TRBJ1-5; D possibly corresponds to TRBD1 (5 bases). V was clipped by 4 bases and J by 2 bases, with 18 bases between them. Germline lookup yields CDR1 LNHDA and CDR2 SQIVND (reference sequence). CDR3 length equals 17 residues. The CDR3 coding sequence is TGTGCCAGTAGTACTCACTCACGGACAAGCCGCAATCAGCCCCAGCATTTT. It encodes CASSTHSRTSRNQPQHF.

The gene calls are TRBV7-2 and TRBJ1-6, with 8 bases fitting TRBD1. Losses at the gene ends were 4 bases for V and 10 bases for J; bases not matched to a gene: 9. The CDR3 length is 15 residues. The germline gives CDR1 SGHTA, CDR2 FQGNSA. The CDR3 DNA is TGTGCCAGCAGCTCGGACAGGGCGGTTCGGTCACCCCTCCACTTT. As protein: CASSSDRAVRSPLHF.

J is TRBJ1-1 and V is TRBV12-3 or TRBV12-4; 7 bases are shared with TRBD1. CDR3 length: 18 amino acids. J gave up 1 base and V 5 bases, and 16 bases lay outside the gene matches. CDR3 protein: CASSRTRKDRPGNTEAFF. For the CDR3, the DNA is TGTGCCAGCAGTAGGACCCGGAAGGACAGGCCGGGGAACACTGAAGCTTTCTTT.

The gene calls are TRBV4-1 and TRBJ2-1; 8 bases map to TRBD1. The length of the CDR3 is 14 residues. The J segment lost 6 bases and the V segment lost 4 bases, leaving 5 bases of the junction unmatched. Germline CDR1 and CDR2: MGHRA and YSYEKL. CDR3 coding DNA: TGCGCCAGCAGCCCTGGACAGGGTGGCAATGAGCAGTTCTTC. Amino acid sequence: CASSPGQGGNEQFF.